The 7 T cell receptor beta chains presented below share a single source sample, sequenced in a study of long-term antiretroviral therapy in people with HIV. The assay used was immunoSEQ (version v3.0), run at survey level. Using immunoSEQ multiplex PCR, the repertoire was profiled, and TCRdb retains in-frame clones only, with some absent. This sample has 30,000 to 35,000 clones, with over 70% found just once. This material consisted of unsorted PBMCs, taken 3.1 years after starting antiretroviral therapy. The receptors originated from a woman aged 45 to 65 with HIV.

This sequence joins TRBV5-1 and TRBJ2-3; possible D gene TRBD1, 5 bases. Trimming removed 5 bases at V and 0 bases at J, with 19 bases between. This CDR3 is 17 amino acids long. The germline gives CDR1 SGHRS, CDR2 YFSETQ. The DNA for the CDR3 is TGCGCCAGCAGTAAAAACGGGCAGGGATTAAGCACAGATACGCAGTATTTT. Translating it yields CASSKNGQGLSTDTQYF.

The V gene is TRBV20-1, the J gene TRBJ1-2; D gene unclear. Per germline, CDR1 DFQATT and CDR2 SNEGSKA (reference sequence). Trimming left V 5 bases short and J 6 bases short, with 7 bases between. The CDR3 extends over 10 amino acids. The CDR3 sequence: CSASEDGYTF. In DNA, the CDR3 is TGCAGTGCTTCGGAGGATGGCTACACCTTC.

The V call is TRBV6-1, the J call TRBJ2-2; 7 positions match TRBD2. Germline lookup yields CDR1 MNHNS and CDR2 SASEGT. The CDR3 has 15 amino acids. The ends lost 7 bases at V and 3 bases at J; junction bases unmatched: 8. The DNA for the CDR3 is TGTGCCAGCAAAGGCGGGGGTTATCACACCGGGGAGCTGTTTTTT. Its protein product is CASKGGGYHTGELFF.

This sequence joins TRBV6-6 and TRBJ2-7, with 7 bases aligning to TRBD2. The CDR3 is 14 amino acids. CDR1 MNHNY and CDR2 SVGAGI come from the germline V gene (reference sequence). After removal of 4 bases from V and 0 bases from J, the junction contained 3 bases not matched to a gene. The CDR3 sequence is CASSFGGSSYEQYV. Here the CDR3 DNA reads TGTGCCAGCAGTTTCGGGGGGTCCTCCTACGAGCAGTACGTC.

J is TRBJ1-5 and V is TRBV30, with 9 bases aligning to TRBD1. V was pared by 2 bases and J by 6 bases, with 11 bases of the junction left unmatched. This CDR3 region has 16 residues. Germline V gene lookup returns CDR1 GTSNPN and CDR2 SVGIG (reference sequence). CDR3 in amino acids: CAWSSSGTGFGQPQHF. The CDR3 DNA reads TGTGCCTGGAGTAGTTCGGGGACAGGGTTCGGTCAGCCCCAGCATTTT. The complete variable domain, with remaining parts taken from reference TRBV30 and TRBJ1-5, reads SQTIHQWPATLVQPVGSPLSLECTVEGTSNPNLYWYRQAAGRGLQLLFYSVGIGQISSEVPQNLSASRPQDRQFILSSKKLLLSDSGFYLCAWSSSGTGFGQPQHFGDGTRLSIL.

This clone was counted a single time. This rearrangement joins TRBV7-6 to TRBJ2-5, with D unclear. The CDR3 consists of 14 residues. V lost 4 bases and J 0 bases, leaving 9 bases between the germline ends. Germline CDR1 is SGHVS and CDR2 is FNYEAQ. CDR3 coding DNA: TGTGCCAGCAGCTCATGGACGGACCAAGAGACCCAGTACTTC. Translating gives CASSSWTDQETQYF.

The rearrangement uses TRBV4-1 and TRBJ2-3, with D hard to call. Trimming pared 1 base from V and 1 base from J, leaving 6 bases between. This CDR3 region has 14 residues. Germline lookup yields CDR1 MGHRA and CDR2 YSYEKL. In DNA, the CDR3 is TGCGCCAGCAGCCAAGGATGGGGCACAGATACGCAGTATTTT. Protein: CASSQGWGTDTQYF.